This T cell receptor (beta chain) was found in a study of blood T cell repertoires in COVID-19. The CDR3 contains 18 residues. CDR1 is LNHNV and CDR2 is YYDKDF in the germline V gene (reference sequence). Losses at the gene ends were 0 bases for V and 2 bases for J; bases not matched to a gene: 9. Sequencing used immunoSEQ multiplex PCR; TCRdb keeps in-frame clones, though not all of them. Of roughly 140,000 clones listed, around 84% are singletons. V gene TRBV15 combines with J gene TRBJ2-7, with 11 bases that match TRBD1. Sequencing input: peripheral blood. This sequence was found in a human donor in a cohort sampled during active COVID-19. DNA of the CDR3: TGTGCCACCAGCAGAGATAAGTTGGACAGGGGGCTAACCTACGAGCAGTACTTC. Translation gives CATSRDKLDRGLTYEQYF. Supplemented by reference TRBV15 and TRBJ2-7, the full variable domain reads DAMVIQNPRYQVTQFGKPVTLSCSQTLNHNVMYWYQQKSSQAPKLLFHYYDKDFNNEADTPDNFQSRRPNTSFCFLDIRSPGLGDTAMYLCATSRDKLDRGLTYEQYFGPGTRLTVT.